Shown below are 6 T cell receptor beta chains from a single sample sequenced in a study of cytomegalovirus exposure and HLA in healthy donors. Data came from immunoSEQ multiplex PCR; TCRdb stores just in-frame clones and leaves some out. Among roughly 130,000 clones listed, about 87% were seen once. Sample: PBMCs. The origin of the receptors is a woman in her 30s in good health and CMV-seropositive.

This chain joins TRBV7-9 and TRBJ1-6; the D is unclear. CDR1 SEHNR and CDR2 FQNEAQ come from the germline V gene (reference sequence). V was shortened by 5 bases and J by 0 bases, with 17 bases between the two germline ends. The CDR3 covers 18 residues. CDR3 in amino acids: CASSPILRGSSYNSPLHF. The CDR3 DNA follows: TGTGCCAGCAGCCCGATCTTACGAGGTAGCTCCTATAATTCACCCCTCCACTTT.

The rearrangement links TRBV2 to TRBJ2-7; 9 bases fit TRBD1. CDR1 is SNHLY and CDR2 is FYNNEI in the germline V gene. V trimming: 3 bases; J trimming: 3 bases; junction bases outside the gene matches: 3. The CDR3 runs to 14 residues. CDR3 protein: CASSEQGQGYEQYF. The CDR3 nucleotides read TGTGCCAGCAGTGAGCAGGGACAGGGCTACGAGCAGTACTTC. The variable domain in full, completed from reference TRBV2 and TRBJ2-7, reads EPEVTQTPSHQVTQMGQEVILRCVPISNHLYFYWYRQILGQKVEFLVSFYNNEISEKSEIFDDQFSVERPDGSNFTLKIRSTKLEDSAMYFCASSEQGQGYEQYFGPGTRLTVT.

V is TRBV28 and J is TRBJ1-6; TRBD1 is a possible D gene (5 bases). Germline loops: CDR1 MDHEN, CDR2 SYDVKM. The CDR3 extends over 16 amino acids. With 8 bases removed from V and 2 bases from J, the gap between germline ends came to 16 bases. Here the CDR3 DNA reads TGTGCCAGCGGGACCGGCGGGGAAACCTATAATTCACCCCTCCACTTT. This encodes CASGTGGETYNSPLHF.

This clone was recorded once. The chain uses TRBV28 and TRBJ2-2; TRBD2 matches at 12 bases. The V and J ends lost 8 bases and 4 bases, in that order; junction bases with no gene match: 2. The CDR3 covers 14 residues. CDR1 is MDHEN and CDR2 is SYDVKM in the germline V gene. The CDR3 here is CASLTSGSTGELFF. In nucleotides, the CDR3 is TGTGCCAGCTTGACTAGCGGGAGCACCGGGGAGCTGTTTTTT.

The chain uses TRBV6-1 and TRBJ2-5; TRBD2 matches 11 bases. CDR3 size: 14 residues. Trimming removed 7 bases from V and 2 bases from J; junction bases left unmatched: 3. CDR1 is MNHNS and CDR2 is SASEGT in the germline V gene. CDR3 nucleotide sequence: TGTGCCAGCACCGGGACTAGCGGACAAGAGACCCAGTACTTC. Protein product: CASTGTSGQETQYF.

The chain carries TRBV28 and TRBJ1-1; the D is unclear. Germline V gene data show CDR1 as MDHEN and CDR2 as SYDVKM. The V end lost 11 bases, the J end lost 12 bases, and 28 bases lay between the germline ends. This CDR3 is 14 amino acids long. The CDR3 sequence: CACLTSGVVSLPFF. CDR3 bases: TGTGCCTGCCTCACGTCCGGAGTCGTATCCCTCCCTTTCTTT.